This TCR beta chain comes out of a study of blood T cell repertoires in COVID-19. About the research overall: Acute and convalescent COVID-19 specimens originated in the United States, Italy and Spain.

This CDR3 contains 14 residues. Germline V gene sequence: CDR1 MNHEY, CDR2 SVGAGI. With 2 bases removed from V and 4 bases from J, the gap between germline ends came to 8 bases. Under the authors' procedure: Reference gene primer amplification yielded estimated nucleated cell counts. The repertoire was sequenced with immunoSEQ multiplex PCR; TCRdb's copy has only in-frame clones and lacks some. D and trimming come from the DNA, and the V and J calls and clone size come from that table. Here the sample spans about 260,000 clones, 80% to 90% being singletons. The source is a woman aged 70-85 years with COVID-19, enrolled during active disease. Material for sequencing was peripheral blood. The chain is built from TRBV6-5 and TRBJ2-2; D is possibly TRBD1 (5 bases). CDR3 region: CASSYDSPTGELFF. CDR3 DNA sequence: TGTGCCAGCAGTTACGACAGTCCCACCGGGGAGCTGTTTTTT.